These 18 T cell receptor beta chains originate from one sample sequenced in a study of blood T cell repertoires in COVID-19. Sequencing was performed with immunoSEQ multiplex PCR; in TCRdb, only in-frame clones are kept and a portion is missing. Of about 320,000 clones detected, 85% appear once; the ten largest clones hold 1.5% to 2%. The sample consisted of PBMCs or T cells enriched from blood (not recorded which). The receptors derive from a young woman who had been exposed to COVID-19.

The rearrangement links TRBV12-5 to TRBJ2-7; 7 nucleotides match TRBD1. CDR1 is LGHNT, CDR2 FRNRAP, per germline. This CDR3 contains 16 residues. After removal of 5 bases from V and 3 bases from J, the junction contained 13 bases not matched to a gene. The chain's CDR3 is CASGPRGDRAFYEQYF. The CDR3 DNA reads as TGTGCTAGTGGTCCCCGGGGAGACAGGGCGTTCTACGAGCAGTACTTC.

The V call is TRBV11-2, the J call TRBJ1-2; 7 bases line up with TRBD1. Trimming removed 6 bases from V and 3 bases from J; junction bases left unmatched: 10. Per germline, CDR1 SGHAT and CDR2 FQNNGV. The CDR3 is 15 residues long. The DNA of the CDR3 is TGTGCCAGCAGTCGATTACAGGGGAGTGACTATGGCTACACCTTC. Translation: CASSRLQGSDYGYTF.

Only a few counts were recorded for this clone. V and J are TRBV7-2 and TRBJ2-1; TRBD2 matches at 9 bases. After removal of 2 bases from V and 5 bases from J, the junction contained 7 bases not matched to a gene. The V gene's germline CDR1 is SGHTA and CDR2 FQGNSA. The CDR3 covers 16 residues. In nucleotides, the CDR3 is TGTGCCAGCAGCTTACTTAGGGCGGGGGGGGACAATGAGCAGTTCTTC. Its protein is CASSLLRAGGDNEQFF.

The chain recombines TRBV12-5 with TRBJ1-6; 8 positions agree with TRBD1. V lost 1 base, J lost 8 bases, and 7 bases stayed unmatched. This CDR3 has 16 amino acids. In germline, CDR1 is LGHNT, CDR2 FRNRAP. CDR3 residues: CASGLAGTGFDSPLHF. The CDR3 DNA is TGTGCTAGTGGTTTGGCTGGGACAGGCTTTGATTCACCCCTCCACTTT.

CDR3 coding DNA: TGCGCCAGCAGCCAAGATTTTCGAGGCGGGAGGGGGGTAGATACGCAGTATTTT. This gives the protein CASSQDFRGGRGVDTQYF. The V and J genes are TRBV4-1 and TRBJ2-3; 9 bases are a match to TRBD2. V lost 0 bases to trimming and J lost 5 bases; unmatched junction nucleotides: 12. The germline CDR1 and CDR2 sequences are MGHRA and YSYEKL. The CDR3 runs 18 residues.

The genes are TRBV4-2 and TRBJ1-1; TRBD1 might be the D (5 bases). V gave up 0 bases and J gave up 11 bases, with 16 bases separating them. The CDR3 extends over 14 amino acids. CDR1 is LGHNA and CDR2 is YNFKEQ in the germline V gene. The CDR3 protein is CASSQDIAREGAFF. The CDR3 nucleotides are TGTGCCAGCAGCCAAGATATTGCCAGGGAGGGTGCTTTCTTT.

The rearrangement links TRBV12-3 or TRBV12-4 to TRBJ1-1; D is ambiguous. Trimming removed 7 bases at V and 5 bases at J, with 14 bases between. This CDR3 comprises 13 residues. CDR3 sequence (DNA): TGTGCCAGCATTGCCTTATCGGTTACTGAAGCTTTCTTT. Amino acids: CASIALSVTEAFF.

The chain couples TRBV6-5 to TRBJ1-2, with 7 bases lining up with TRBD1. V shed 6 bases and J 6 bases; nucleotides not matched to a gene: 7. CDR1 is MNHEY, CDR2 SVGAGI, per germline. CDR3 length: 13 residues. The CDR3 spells CASSRTGVNGYTF. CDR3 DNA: TGTGCCAGCAGCCGAACAGGGGTGAATGGCTACACCTTC.

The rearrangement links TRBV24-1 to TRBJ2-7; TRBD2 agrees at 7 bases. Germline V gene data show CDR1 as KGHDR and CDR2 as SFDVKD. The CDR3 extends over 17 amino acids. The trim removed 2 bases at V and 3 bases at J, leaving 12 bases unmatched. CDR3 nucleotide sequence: TGTGCCACCAGTGATTCGGGAAGCGCTGCGGGAGTCTACGAGCAGTACTTC. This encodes CATSDSGSAAGVYEQYF.

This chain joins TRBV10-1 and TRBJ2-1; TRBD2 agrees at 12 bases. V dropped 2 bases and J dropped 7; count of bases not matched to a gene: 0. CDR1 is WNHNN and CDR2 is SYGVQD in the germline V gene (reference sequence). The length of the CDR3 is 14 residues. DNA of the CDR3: TGCGCCAGCAGTGAGGGGACTAGCGGGAATGAGCAGTTCTTC. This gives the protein CASSEGTSGNEQFF.

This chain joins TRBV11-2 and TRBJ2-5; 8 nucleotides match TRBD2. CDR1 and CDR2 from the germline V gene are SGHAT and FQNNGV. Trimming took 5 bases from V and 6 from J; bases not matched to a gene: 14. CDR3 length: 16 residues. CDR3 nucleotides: TGTGCCAGCAGCCCACCCCGGACTAGCAATTTTAAGACCCAGTACTTC. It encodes CASSPPRTSNFKTQYF.

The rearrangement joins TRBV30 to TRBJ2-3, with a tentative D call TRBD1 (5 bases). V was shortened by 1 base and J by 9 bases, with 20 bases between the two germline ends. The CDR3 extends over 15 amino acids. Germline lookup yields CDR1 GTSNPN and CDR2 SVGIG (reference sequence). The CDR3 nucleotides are TGTGCCTGGAGTGCGTCAGGCAGGGTCGGGTCGACGCAGTATTTT. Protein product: CAWSASGRVGSTQYF. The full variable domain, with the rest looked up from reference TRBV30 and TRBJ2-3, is SQTIHQWPATLVQPVGSPLSLECTVEGTSNPNLYWYRQAAGRGLQLLFYSVGIGQISSEVPQNLSASRPQDRQFILSSKKLLLSDSGFYLCAWSASGRVGSTQYFGPGTRLTVL.

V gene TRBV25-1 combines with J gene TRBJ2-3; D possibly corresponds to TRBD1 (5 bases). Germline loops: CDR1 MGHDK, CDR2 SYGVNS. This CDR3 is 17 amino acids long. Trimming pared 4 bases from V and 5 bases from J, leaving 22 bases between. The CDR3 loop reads CASSGAGIVFLGDTQYF. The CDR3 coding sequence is TGTGCCAGCAGTGGGGCAGGGATCGTGTTTTTGGGAGATACGCAGTATTTT.

The CDR3, as DNA: TGTGCCAGTATCTCAGCCCAGAGGCAGGGGGCTCGGGGTGAAGCTTTCTTT. It specifies CASISAQRQGARGEAFF. The chain recombines TRBV19 with TRBJ1-1; TRBD1 matches 8 bases. Per germline, CDR1 LNHDA and CDR2 SQIVND (reference sequence). The CDR3 has 17 residues. J was trimmed by 7 bases and V by 7 bases; bases with no gene match: 20.

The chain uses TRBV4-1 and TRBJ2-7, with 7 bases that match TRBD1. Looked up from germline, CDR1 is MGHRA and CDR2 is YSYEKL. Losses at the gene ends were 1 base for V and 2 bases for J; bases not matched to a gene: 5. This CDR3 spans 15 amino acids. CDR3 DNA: TGCGCCAGCAGCCAAGGGGACAGTGGGGCCTACGAGCAGTACTTC. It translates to CASSQGDSGAYEQYF.

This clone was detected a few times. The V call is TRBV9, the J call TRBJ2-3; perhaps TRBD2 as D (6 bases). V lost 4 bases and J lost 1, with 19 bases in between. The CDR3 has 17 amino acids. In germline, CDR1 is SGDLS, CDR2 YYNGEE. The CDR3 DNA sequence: TGTGCCAGCAGCCCGGAGGGTCTGCGGGGTGGCACAGATACGCAGTATTTT. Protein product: CASSPEGLRGGTDTQYF.

CDR3 loop: CASSQALSSYNEQFF. The CDR3 DNA is TGTGCCAGCAGCCAGGCCTTAAGCTCCTACAATGAGCAGTTCTTC. The genes are TRBV11-3 and TRBJ2-1, with D hard to call. Trimming left V 5 bases short and J 0 bases short, with 11 bases between. This CDR3 comprises 15 residues. The V gene's germline CDR1 is SGHNT and CDR2 YENEEA. The full variable domain, in which reference TRBV11-3 and TRBJ2-1 provide the parts outside the CDR3, is EAGVVQSPRYKIIEKKQPVAFWCNPISGHNTLYWYLQNLGQGPELLIRYENEEAVDDSQLPKDRFSAERLKGVDSTLKIQPAELGDSAVYLCASSQALSSYNEQFFGPGTRLTVL.

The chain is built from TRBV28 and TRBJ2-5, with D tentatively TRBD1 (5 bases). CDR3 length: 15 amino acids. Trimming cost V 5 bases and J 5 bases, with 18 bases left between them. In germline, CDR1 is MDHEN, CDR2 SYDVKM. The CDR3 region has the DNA TGTGCCAGCAGTCACGAAGACAGCCCCCTCGAGACCCAGTACTTC. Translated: CASSHEDSPLETQYF.